This note documents a single T cell receptor beta chain sequence. Its antigen is currently not known. Base qualities are not provided; no much larger clone lies one nucleotide away. The data originate from a study of T cells in Graves' hyperthyroidism and ophthalmopathy (dated by TCRdb to between 2017 and 2020). In the study overall: Peripheral blood was sampled at the time of initial diagnosis, prior to any treatment. TCR V-J signatures able to tell the groups apart were searched for in a discovery cohort of around 95 patients, of whom roughly 42 had Graves' ophthalmopathy and roughly 57 had stable Graves' hyperthyroidism. An independent validation cohort of under 20 hyperthyroidism patients and roughly 16 patients who later progressed to ophthalmopathy tested prospective prediction of ophthalmopathy. The roughly 94 discovery patients were randomly divided into training and test sets at a 7:3 ratio. In addition, the study compared T-cell repertoires in thyroid tissue and in blood from several Graves' hyperthyroidism patients. After sampling, hyperthyroidism patients received methimazole starting at 30 mg daily, and ophthalmopathy patients received high-dose intravenous methylprednisolone. TCR Vbeta CDR3 sequencing of some 140 peripheral blood samples (under 45 ophthalmopathy, some 75 hyperthyroidism and around 17 progressor patients) is reported in the paper. What the study reported, not specific to this receptor: During validation, the model predicted progression to ophthalmopathy a median of approximately 7 months ahead of onset, with around 65% sensitivity and roughly 75% specificity. No statistical method was used to set the sample size in advance, and investigators knew the group allocation. In cross-validation, a model built on a 13 V-J signature told ophthalmopathy apart from stable hyperthyroidism with approximately 91% sensitivity and 81% to 82% specificity, and in testing the same model reached 80%/75%. Blood samples also contained most of the expanded thyroid clonotypes (frequency above 0.001), which suggests that blood repertoires may reflect thyroid immune responses.

A patient counted as having stable Graves' hyperthyroidism if no progression to ophthalmopathy occurred over 18 months of follow-up. Hyperthyroidism patients were newly diagnosed, with disease duration under 2 months, and aged 18 to 65 years. Patients with uncontrolled infections, other autoimmune diseases, pregnancy or lactation were excluded. Clinical symptoms, serum thyroxine and TRAb, thyroid ultrasound, and orbital computed tomography formed the basis for the diagnoses. PBMCs were separated from 7.5 to 10 ml of fresh peripheral blood using Ficoll-Paque density gradient centrifugation. Total RNA was extracted with Trizol reagent, and quality was checked on an Agilent 2100 Bioanalyzer. TCR beta CDR3 regions were amplified from RNA transcripts. A first-round RT-PCR of the TCR CDR3 used the HTBI primer set with the Qiagen OneStep RT-PCR kit. Libraries were constructed in a second round of multiplex PCR, after which size selection and purification were performed. Paired-end sequencing of the libraries was performed with 100 bp reads on an Illumina HiSeq2000. In the authors' own workflow: SOAPnuke was used to process the raw data, with reads discarded if the reads contained adapters or uncalled bases, had a mean Phred below 15, or lacked an exact constant-primer or identifier match. COPE v1.2.5 was used to merge the high-quality paired reads, and each unique nucleotide sequence was defined as a clonotype. Clonotypes were aligned to IMGT TRBV, TRBD and TRBJ reference segments using MiTCR v1.1. The analysis included only V-J combinations with a frequency above 0.0001, which together covered approximately 99% of the repertoires. The TCS score was defined as the ratio of F50 (clonal expansion) to E x V (chaos), calculated using BLOSUM62-based TCRdist between CDR3 peptides within each V-J. Welch's t-statistics and random forest reduced 514 V-J features to roughly 13, which were used in a naive Bayes classifier (R e1071). The similarity between thyroid and blood repertoires was quantified using the Morisita-Horn index. TCRdb trimmed public reads at Q25 via fastp, called clones via MiXCR and kept in-frame beta chains. Identical CDR3 proteins give one entry, which carries the most common genes and DNA. Here the V and J calls rest on TCRdb's processing, not on the authors' analysis. The sample table records roughly 800,000 distinct CDR3 sequences; about 38% of these occur just once. The biggest ten clones account for about 9% of the sample.

Reading the germline V gene gives CDR1 ENHRY and CDR2 SYGVKD. From V the trimming removes 4 bases and from J it removes 0 bases, while the gene matches leave 3 bases of the junction unaccounted for. The CDR3 contains 16 residues, cysteine and phenylalanine counted. The DNA shown is the 48-base CDR3, in frame from base 1. Sequencing was performed on blood. The chain couples TRBV10-3 to TRBJ1-5; 10 bases in the junction line up with TRBD1. This clonotype was sampled from a young man with Graves' hyperthyroidism. The CDR3 region: CAISAGTGDSNQPQHF. The nucleotide sequence reads TGTGCCATCAGTGCCGGGACAGGGGATAGCAATCAGCCCCAGCATTTT.